This T cell receptor beta chain stems from a study of blood T cell repertoires in COVID-19. Overall study: Collection of acute and convalescent COVID-19 samples took place in the United States, Italy and Spain.

Germline V gene lookup returns CDR1 SGHRS and CDR2 YFSETQ. The CDR3 runs 15 residues. J lost 5 bases, V lost 0 bases, and 4 bases had no gene match. In the original workflow: Reference gene primer amplification gave nucleated cell count estimates. Sequencing used immunoSEQ multiplex PCR; TCRdb keeps in-frame clones, though not all of them. For V, J and clone size, that table is used; D and trimming come from the DNA. The sample consists of 250,000 to 300,000 clones, over 75% of them appearing once. Sequenced: peripheral blood. The sequence was obtained from a woman in her sixties or seventies with acute or convalescent COVID-19. The gene calls are TRBV5-1 and TRBJ2-3, with 9 nucleotides matching TRBD2. This CDR3 reads CASSLAGLARDTQYF. In DNA, the CDR3 is TGCGCCAGCAGCTTGGCGGGACTAGCAAGAGATACGCAGTATTTT.